This TCR beta chain was recorded in a study of shared clonotypes between healthy human individuals. CDR3 length: 15 residues. V was cut by 4 bases and J by 1 base, with 13 bases left in between. Per the study methods: In the immunoSEQ data, sequences were junction-only and lacked quality scores, so filtering differed. Data came from immunoSEQ multiplex PCR; TCRdb stores just in-frame clones and leaves some out. V and J calls and clone size are those listed in that table; D and trimming were worked out from the DNA. Of fewer than 2.5 million clones in the sample, 93% were seen once. Concerning this clone: The antigen is unknown.

The study, taken as a whole, reports: Some naive CD4 clonotypes, about 5%, turned up in common across a handful of donors. All-four-donor shared clonotypes had higher generation probabilities than non-shared clonotypes did. Naive subsets, compared against memory subsets, generally had larger estimated richness values.

This clonotype was obtained from a man younger than 35 in good health. Some clones in this sample may be carry-over from other donors' samples. Sequencing was done on a sample of naive CD4+ T cells from PBMCs. Subset noted: CD45RA+ positively selected. This rearrangement joins TRBV23-1 to TRBJ2-5, with no clear D. TRBV23-1 is annotated as an ORF whose role is uncertain. The CDR3 protein is CASSRFARAQETQYF. As DNA, the CDR3 is TGCGCCAGCAGTCGGTTTGCCAGAGCCCAAGAGACCCAGTACTTC.